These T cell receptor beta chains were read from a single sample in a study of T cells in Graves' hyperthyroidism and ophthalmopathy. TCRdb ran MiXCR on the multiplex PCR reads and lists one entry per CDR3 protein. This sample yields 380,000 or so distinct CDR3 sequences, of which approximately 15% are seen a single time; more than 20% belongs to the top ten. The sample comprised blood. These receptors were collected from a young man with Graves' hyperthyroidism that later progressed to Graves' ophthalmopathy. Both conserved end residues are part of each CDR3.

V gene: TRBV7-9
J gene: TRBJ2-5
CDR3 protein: CASSLVSLAQETQYF

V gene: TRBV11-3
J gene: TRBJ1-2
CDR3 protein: CASSGSGTIGYTF

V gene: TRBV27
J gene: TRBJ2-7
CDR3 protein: CASSSIKQGNEQYF

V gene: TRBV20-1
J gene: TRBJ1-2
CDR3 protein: CSARALRGHYGYTF

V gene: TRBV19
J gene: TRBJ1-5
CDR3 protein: CASSMRGAPGNQPQHF

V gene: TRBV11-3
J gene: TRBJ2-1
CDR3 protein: CASSLGIEQFF

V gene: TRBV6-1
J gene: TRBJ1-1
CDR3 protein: CASSEAGQGYTEAFF

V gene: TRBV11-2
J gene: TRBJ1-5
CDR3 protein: CASSWGHSSNQPQHF

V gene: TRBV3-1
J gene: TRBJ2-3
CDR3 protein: CASSQDRVGADTQYF

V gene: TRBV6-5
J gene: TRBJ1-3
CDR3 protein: CASSYGGLSGNTIYF

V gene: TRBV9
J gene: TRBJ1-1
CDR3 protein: CASSPPGPNSEAFF

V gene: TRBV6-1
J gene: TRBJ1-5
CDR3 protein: CASSADRGEEVLSGNQPQHF

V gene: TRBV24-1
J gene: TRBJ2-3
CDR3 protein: CATSEPGGTDTQYF

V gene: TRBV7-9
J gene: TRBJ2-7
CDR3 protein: CASSLQGGEQYF

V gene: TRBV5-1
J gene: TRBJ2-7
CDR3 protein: CASSLAPEADEQYF

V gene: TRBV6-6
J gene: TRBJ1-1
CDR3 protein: CASSYTRRFEAFF

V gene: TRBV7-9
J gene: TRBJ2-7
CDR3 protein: CASSLGRNSRVSYEQYF

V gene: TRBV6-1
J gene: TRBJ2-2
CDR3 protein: CASKGGGGWLDTGELFF

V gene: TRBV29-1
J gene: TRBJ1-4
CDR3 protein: CSAAGQLNEKLFF

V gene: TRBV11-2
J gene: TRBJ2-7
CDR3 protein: CASNPMTGYSYEQYF